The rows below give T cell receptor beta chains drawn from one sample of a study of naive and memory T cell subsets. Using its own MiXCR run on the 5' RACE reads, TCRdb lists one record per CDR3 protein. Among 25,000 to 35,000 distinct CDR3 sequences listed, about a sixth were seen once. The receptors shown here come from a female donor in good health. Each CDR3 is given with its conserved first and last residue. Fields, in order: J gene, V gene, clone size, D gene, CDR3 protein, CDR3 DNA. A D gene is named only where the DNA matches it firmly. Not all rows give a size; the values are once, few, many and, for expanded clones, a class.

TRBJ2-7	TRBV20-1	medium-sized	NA	CSATETRTEQYF	TGCAGTGCTACGGAGACTAGGACCGAGCAGTACTTC
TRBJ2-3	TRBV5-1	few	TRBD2	CASSDGLAVLVDTQYF	TGCGCCAGCAGCGACGGACTAGCGGTCCTAGTGGATACGCAGTATTTT
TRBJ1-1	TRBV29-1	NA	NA	CSVLRRGTANTEAFF	TGCAGCGTTCTAAGACGGGGCACCGCGAACACTGAAGCTTTCTTT
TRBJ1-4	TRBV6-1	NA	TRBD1	CASSEARTGDLNEKLFF	TGTGCCAGCAGTGAAGCCCGGACAGGAGATCTTAATGAAAAACTGTTTTTT
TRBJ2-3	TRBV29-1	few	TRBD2	CSVEEYLAGDTDTQYF	TGCAGCGTTGAAGAATACCTAGCGGGGGACACAGATACGCAGTATTTT
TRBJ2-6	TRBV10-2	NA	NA	CASRGHSGANVLTF	TGCGCCAGCAGGGGACACTCTGGGGCCAACGTCCTGACTTTC
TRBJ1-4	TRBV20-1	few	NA	CSATGAGEKLFF	TGCAGTGCTACGGGGGCCGGTGAAAAACTGTTTTTT
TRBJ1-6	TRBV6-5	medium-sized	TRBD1	CASTEGTDPSPLHF	TGTGCCAGCACCGAAGGGACAGACCCATCACCCCTCCACTTT
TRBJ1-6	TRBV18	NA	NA	CASSPSGNSPLNF	TGTGCCAGCTCACCGTCTGGGAATTCACCCCTCAACTTT
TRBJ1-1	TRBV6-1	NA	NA	CASSEGVGGVIEAFF	TGTGCCAGCAGTGAAGGAGTTGGGGGGGTCATTGAAGCTTTCTTT
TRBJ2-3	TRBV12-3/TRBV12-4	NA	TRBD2	CASRGLAGGSSTDTQYF	TGTGCCAGCAGGGGACTAGCGGGGGGTTCTAGCACAGATACGCAGTATTTT
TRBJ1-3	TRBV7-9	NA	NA	CASSLGTSGNTIYF	TGTGCCAGCAGCCTGGGGACAAGTGGAAACACCATATATTTT
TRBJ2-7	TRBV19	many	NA	CASSILDRSYEQYF	TGTGCCAGTAGTATCCTGGACAGATCCTACGAGCAGTACTTC
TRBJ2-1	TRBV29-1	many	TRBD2	CSVQGLADSSYNEQFF	TGCAGCGTGCAAGGACTAGCGGACAGCTCCTACAATGAGCAGTTCTTC
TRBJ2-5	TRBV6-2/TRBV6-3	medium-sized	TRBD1	CASRHTRDSIQETQYF	TGTGCCAGCAGACATACCAGGGACAGCATCCAAGAGACCCAGTACTTC
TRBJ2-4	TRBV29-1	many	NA	CSVEGVGEGNIQYF	TGCAGCGTTGAAGGGGTGGGCGAGGGAAACATTCAGTACTTC
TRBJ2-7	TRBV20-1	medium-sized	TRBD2	CSARDGTAGGLEQYF	TGCAGTGCTAGAGATGGTACAGCGGGGGGGCTTGAGCAGTACTTC
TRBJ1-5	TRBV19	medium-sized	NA	CASTERGNNQPQHF	TGTGCCAGTACCGAGAGGGGGAACAATCAGCCCCAGCATTTT
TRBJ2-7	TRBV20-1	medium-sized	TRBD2	CSARVPGLAGAYEQYF	TGCAGTGCTAGAGTACCTGGACTAGCGGGGGCCTACGAGCAGTACTTC
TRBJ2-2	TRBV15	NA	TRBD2	CATSNLAGYTGELFF	TGTGCCACCAGCAATCTAGCGGGGTACACCGGGGAGCTGTTTTTT
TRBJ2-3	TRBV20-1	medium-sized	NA	CSASDLRVGTDTQYF	TGCAGTGCTTCTGATTTGAGAGTTGGCACAGATACGCAGTATTTT
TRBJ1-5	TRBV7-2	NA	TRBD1	CASSSPGQNQPQHF	TGTGCCAGCAGCTCACCGGGACAGAATCAGCCCCAGCATTTT
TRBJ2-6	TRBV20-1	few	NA	CSAVNFGKPTSGANVLTF	TGCAGTGCCGTGAACTTCGGGAAACCCACCTCTGGGGCCAACGTCCTGACTTTC
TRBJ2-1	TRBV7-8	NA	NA	CASSRRAWAGGSYNEQFF	TGTGCCAGCAGCCGTAGGGCCTGGGCTGGGGGCTCCTACAATGAGCAGTTCTTC
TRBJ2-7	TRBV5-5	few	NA	CASSLADQFYEQYF	TGTGCCAGCAGCTTGGCCGACCAATTCTACGAGCAGTACTTC
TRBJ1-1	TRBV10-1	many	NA	CASSELDGDTEAFF	TGCGCCAGCAGTGAGTTGGATGGGGACACTGAAGCTTTCTTT
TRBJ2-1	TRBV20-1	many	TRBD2	CSAKTSGGAYNEQFF	TGCAGTGCTAAGACTAGCGGGGGCGCATACAATGAGCAGTTCTTC
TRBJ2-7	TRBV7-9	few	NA	CASSYTDHEQYF	TGTGCCAGCAGCTACACTGACCACGAGCAGTACTTC
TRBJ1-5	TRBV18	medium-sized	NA	CASSLQADSNQPQHF	TGTGCCAGCTCACTACAGGCCGATAGCAATCAGCCCCAGCATTTT
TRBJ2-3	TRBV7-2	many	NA	CASSLESRKDRYTDTQYF	TGTGCCAGCAGCTTAGAATCGCGTAAGGACCGTTACACAGATACGCAGTATTTT
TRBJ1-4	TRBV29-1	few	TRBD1	CSVEAGRGPEKLFF	TGCAGCGTTGAGGCAGGCAGGGGGCCCGAAAAACTGTTTTTT
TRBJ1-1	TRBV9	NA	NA	CASSAGTGTEAFF	TGTGCCAGCAGCGCCGGGACGGGCACTGAAGCTTTCTTT
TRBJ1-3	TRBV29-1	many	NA	CSVDGHHSGNTIYF	TGCAGCGTTGACGGACACCACTCTGGAAACACCATATATTTT
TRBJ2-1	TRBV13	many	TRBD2	CASSHGLAGHSSYNEQFF	TGTGCCAGCAGCCACGGACTAGCGGGCCACAGCTCCTACAATGAGCAGTTCTTC
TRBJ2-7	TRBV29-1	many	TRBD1	CSVLDPQGANYEQYF	TGCAGCGTCCTGGATCCCCAGGGGGCCAATTACGAGCAGTACTTC
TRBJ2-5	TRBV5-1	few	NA	CASSLAAQETQYF	TGCGCCAGCAGCTTGGCAGCTCAAGAGACCCAGTACTTC
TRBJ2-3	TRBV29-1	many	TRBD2	CSVKRTSSDTQYF	TGCAGCGTAAAACGGACTAGCTCGGATACGCAGTATTTT
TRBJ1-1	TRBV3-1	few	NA	CASSQDGMGKAEAFF	TGTGCCAGCAGCCAAGATGGGATGGGGAAGGCCGAAGCTTTCTTT
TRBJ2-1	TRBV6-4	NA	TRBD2	CASSAGGAYNEQFF	TGTGCCAGCAGTGCGGGGGGGGCCTACAATGAGCAGTTCTTC
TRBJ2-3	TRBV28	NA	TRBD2	CASNLGGLAGRSTDTQYF	TGTGCCAGCAACCTGGGGGGGCTAGCGGGGCGGAGCACAGATACGCAGTATTTT
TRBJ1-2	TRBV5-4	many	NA	CASSLGGSTGYTF	TGTGCCAGCAGCTTGGGCGGATCTACTGGCTACACCTTC
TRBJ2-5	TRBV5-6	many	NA	CASSLRQQETQYF	TGTGCCAGCAGCTTGAGACAGCAAGAGACCCAGTACTTC
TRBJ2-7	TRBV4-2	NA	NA	CASSGNSYEQYF	TGTGCCAGCAGTGGCAACTCCTACGAGCAGTACTTC
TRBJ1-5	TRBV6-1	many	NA	CASSQGQPQHF	TGTGCCAGCTCACAGGGACAGCCCCAGCATTTT
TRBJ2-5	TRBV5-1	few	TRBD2	CASSLAEAGVETQYF	TGCGCCAGCAGCTTGGCCGAAGCGGGGGTGGAGACCCAGTACTTC
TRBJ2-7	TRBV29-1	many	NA	CSVDGGPSYEQYF	TGCAGCGTTGACGGGGGGCCCTCCTACGAGCAGTACTTC
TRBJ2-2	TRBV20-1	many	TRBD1	CSAHPGQTNTGELFF	TGCAGTGCCCACCCGGGACAGACGAACACCGGGGAGCTGTTTTTT
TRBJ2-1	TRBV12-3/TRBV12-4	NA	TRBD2	CASSSRTSGDQFF	TGTGCCAGCAGTTCACGGACTAGCGGGGATCAGTTCTTC
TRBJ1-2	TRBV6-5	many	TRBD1	CASTTYALTGGSLFNYGYTF	TGTGCCAGCACAACGTACGCTTTGACAGGGGGCAGCCTTTTTAACTATGGCTACACCTTC